The 12 T cell receptor beta chains given below trace back to one sample, sequenced in a study of shared T cell receptors in the human thymus. The protocol was immunoSEQ multiplex PCR, while the TCRdb copy is restricted to in-frame clones and leaves out a portion. Altogether under 850,000 clones are present, approximately 90% being singletons, with the ten largest covering roughly 0.0097%. These data also formed part of another study, on human thymus T cells.

The sample consisted of thymocytes. The receptors were gathered from a boy younger than two with a congenital heart defect.

The V gene is TRBV4-3, the J gene TRBJ2-7, with a possible D match to TRBD1 (5 bases). V gave up 1 base and J gave up 4 bases, with 11 bases separating them. Germline-derived CDR1 and CDR2 are LGHNA and YSLEER. The CDR3 extends over 14 amino acids. The CDR3 coding sequence is TGCGCCAGCAGCCAAGGGACACGATCATACGAGCAGTACTTC. It encodes CASSQGTRSYEQYF.

This rearrangement joins TRBV15 to TRBJ2-1, with D uncertain. V lost 0 bases, J lost 0 bases, and 6 bases lay in between. CDR3 size: 15 residues. In germline, CDR1 is LNHNV, CDR2 YYDKDF (reference sequence). This CDR3 is CATSRDKSSYNEQFF. In DNA form, the CDR3 reads TGTGCCACCAGCAGAGATAAGAGCTCCTACAATGAGCAGTTCTTC. Together with reference TRBV15 and TRBJ2-1, the CDR3 gives the full variable domain: DAMVIQNPRYQVTQFGKPVTLSCSQTLNHNVMYWYQQKSSQAPKLLFHYYDKDFNNEADTPDNFQSRRPNTSFCFLDIRSPGLGDTAMYLCATSRDKSSYNEQFFGPGTRLTVL.

V usage is TRBV14 and J usage is TRBJ2-1, with TRBD2 matching 10 bases. CDR1 and CDR2 (germline): SGHDN, FVKESK. J lost 10 bases, V lost 0 bases, and 6 bases had no gene match. This CDR3 has 15 amino acids. The CDR3 protein is CASSQEKREGQEQFF. In nucleotides, the CDR3 is TGTGCCAGCAGCCAAGAGAAGCGGGAGGGCCAGGAGCAGTTCTTC.

This sequence joins TRBV9 and TRBJ2-7; 7 bases are a match to TRBD1. CDR1 and CDR2 (germline): SGDLS, YYNGEE. The CDR3 extends over 12 amino acids. Trimming at V came to 3 bases and at J to 4 bases, leaving 1 base not matched to a gene. Here the CDR3 reads CASSATGYEQYF. The CDR3 bases are TGTGCCAGCAGCGCGACAGGGTACGAGCAGTACTTC.

The chain has TRBV7-9 and TRBJ2-1, with a possible D match to TRBD1 (6 bases). Trimming removed 5 bases at V and 5 bases at J, with 13 bases between. The CDR3 extends over 14 amino acids. CDR1 SEHNR and CDR2 FQNEAQ come from the germline V gene (reference sequence). The CDR3 DNA follows: TGTGCCAGCAGCCAAAAGGGACACGACAATGAGCAGTTCTTC. It encodes CASSQKGHDNEQFF.

The chain recombines TRBV4-1 with TRBJ2-7, with a possible D match to TRBD1 (5 bases). The CDR3 is 15 residues long. V lost 1 base, J lost 0 bases, and 10 bases lay in between. Germline V lookup: CDR1 MGHRA, CDR2 YSYEKL. The chain's CDR3 is CASSQGSDSSYEQYF. Here the CDR3 DNA reads TGCGCCAGCAGCCAAGGCTCAGACAGCTCCTACGAGCAGTACTTC.

This rearrangement joins TRBV6-6 to TRBJ2-7; 11 bases align to TRBD1. The CDR3 is 15 residues long. V lost 6 bases, J lost 0 bases, and 4 bases stayed unmatched. The germline V gene has CDR1 MNHNY and CDR2 SVGAGI (reference sequence). This chain's CDR3 is CASRRTGGLSYEQYF. The CDR3 nucleotides read TGTGCCAGCAGAAGGACAGGGGGCCTCTCCTACGAGCAGTACTTC.

V and J are TRBV6-5 and TRBJ2-7; D is possibly TRBD2 (6 bases). Germline lookup yields CDR1 MNHEY and CDR2 SVGAGI. The CDR3 has 13 amino acids. V was clipped by 6 bases and J by 2 bases, with 11 bases between them. The DNA of the CDR3 is TGTGCCAGCAGACGGGGGACCCCCTACGAGCAGTACTTC. This gives the protein CASRRGTPYEQYF.

This chain connects TRBV4-1 to TRBJ2-7, with TRBD2 as a possible D gene (6 bases). CDR1 is MGHRA, CDR2 YSYEKL, per germline. V lost 1 base, J lost 7 bases, and 17 bases lay in between. There are 15 residues in the CDR3. The DNA for the CDR3 is TGCGCCAGCAGCCAAGTTTCTAGCGACCTTACGGAGCAGTACTTC. This translates into CASSQVSSDLTEQYF.

J is TRBJ2-1 and V is TRBV4-1; 14 bases fit TRBD2. The germline V gene encodes CDR1 MGHRA and CDR2 YSYEKL. J was trimmed by 10 bases and V by 3 bases; bases with no gene match: 8. This CDR3 spans 16 amino acids. In DNA form, the CDR3 reads TGCGCCAGCAGCCAGACCGGGACTAGCGGGAGAACCGAGCAGTTCTTC. Translated, it gives CASSQTGTSGRTEQFF.

CDR3 nucleotide sequence: TGTGCCAGCAGTGTCGGTACAGGGAAGACTGAAGCTTTCTTT. It codes for CASSVGTGKTEAFF. This sequence joins TRBV2 and TRBJ1-1; the D gene is possibly TRBD1 (6 bases). This CDR3 has 14 amino acids. V was clipped by 4 bases and J by 5 bases, with 14 bases between them. Germline V gene data show CDR1 as SNHLY and CDR2 as FYNNEI.

The V and J genes are TRBV5-4 and TRBJ2-7; a weak D match, TRBD1 (5 bases). The length of the CDR3 is 16 residues. CDR1 and CDR2 from the germline V gene are SGHNT and YYREEE (reference sequence). V lost 1 base to trimming and J lost 6 bases, with 20 bases between them. The DNA for the CDR3 is TGTGCCAGCAGCTTGACAGGCCTTAATAGGGTCCGCGAGCAGTACTTC. It is translated as CASSLTGLNRVREQYF.